Following are 6 T cell receptor beta chains from one sample sequenced in a study of cytomegalovirus exposure and HLA in healthy donors. Libraries were prepared by immunoSEQ multiplex PCR; TCRdb keeps only in-frame clonotypes and omits some of them. The sample shows 150,000 to 200,000 clones, about 81% of them seen only once. The sequenced sample was PBMCs. The receptor set was obtained from a woman between 25 and 40 years old in good health and CMV-seronegative.

Comments on this clone: The same CDR3 also results from other DNA sequences found in this sample. The CDR3 protein is CASSLGAEETQYF. The CDR3 DNA follows: TGCGCCAGCAGCTTGGGGGCTGAAGAGACCCAGTACTTC. The J gene is TRBJ2-5, the V gene TRBV5-1, with no clear D. The germline V gene encodes CDR1 SGHRS and CDR2 YFSETQ. V was pared by 0 bases and J by 3 bases, with 6 bases between. The CDR3 runs 13 residues.

For the CDR3, the DNA is TGTGCCAGCAGTCCGACGGGGGACAGTTATCAGCCCCAGCATTTT. It encodes CASSPTGDSYQPQHF. This chain joins TRBV6-5 and TRBJ1-5; 7 bases match TRBD1. V lost 5 bases, J lost 5 bases, and 9 bases stayed unmatched. Germline loops: CDR1 MNHEY, CDR2 SVGAGI. The CDR3 sequence is 15 residues long.

The chain couples TRBV29-1 to TRBJ1-1; possible D gene TRBD1, 5 bases. Per the germline V gene, CDR1 is SQVTM and CDR2 is ANQGSEA. This CDR3 is built from 13 residues. Trimming stripped 0 bases from V and 0 bases from J, with 5 bases between. CDR3 sequence reads: CSVEEGLNTEAFF. CDR3 in DNA: TGCAGCGTTGAAGAGGGGCTGAACACTGAAGCTTTCTTT.

The V call is TRBV5-4, the J call TRBJ1-4; D remains unclear. The CDR3 length is 14 residues. The ends were cut back, 4 bases at V and 8 bases at J, with 15 bases in the middle. Looked up from germline, CDR1 is SGHNT and CDR2 is YYREEE (reference sequence). The CDR3 is CASSPDGVEEKLFF. The DNA for the CDR3 is TGTGCCAGCAGCCCGGACGGGGTTGAGGAAAAACTGTTTTTT.

This sequence joins TRBV28 and TRBJ2-5; 8 positions match TRBD1. The CDR3 loop spans 16 amino acids. With 4 bases clipped from V and 4 bases from J, the junction kept 11 bases outside the gene matches. Germline V CDR1 and CDR2: MDHEN, SYDVKM. The CDR3 sequence: CASSYSKGTGGETQYF. DNA for the CDR3: TGTGCCAGCAGTTACTCTAAGGGGACAGGAGGAGAGACCCAGTACTTC.

This chain links TRBV6-5 with TRBJ1-5; D might be TRBD1 (5 bases). Per the germline V gene, CDR1 is MNHEY and CDR2 is SVGAGI. The CDR3 is made up of 15 amino acids. Trimming shortened V by 4 bases and J by 4 bases, and 14 bases separated the two germline ends. The CDR3 sequence is CASSSAQAGNQPQHF. The CDR3 DNA is TGTGCCAGCAGTTCCGCCCAGGCAGGGAATCAGCCCCAGCATTTT.